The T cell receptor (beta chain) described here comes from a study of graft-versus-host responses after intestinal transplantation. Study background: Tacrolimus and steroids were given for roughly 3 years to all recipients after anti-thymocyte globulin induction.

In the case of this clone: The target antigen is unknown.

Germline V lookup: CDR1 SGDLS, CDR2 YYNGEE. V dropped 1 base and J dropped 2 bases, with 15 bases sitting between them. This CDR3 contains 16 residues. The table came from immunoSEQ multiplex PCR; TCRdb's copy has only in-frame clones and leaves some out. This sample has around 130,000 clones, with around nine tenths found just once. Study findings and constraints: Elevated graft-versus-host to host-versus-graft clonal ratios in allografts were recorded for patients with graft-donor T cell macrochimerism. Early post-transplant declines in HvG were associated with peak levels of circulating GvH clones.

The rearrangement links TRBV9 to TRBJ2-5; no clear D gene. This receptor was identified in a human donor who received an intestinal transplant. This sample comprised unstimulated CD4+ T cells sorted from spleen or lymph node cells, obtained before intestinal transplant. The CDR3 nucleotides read TGTGCCAGCAGCGTAAGGTCCACCCGCCAACAAGAGACCCAGTACTTC. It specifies CASSVRSTRQQETQYF.